Sequencing of this T cell receptor (beta chain) was carried out in a study of Tregs in tolerant kidney transplant recipients. Study-wide findings and caveats: For some patients, primers changed over time, blocking nucleotide-level comparison. Validation in larger populations is needed because few patients were studied. No direct test of biological reproducibility was done here.

With respect to this clone: Antigen specificity is unknown.

Some clones are missing from TCRdb's copy, which holds only in-frame ones; the method was immunoSEQ multiplex PCR. This sample has some 74,000 clones, with approximately 90% found just once. Before regulatory T cell sorting, thawed PBMCs rested overnight at 37°C in 150 to 250 IU/ml IL-2. This receptor was obtained from a human donor who received a combined kidney and bone marrow transplant. Specimen: Tregs from blood, collected before the transplant.

CDR3 sequence: CASILAGTRTDTQYF. The CDR3 DNA is TGTGCCAGCATCTTAGCGGGAACCCGCACAGATACGCAGTATTTT. The chain is built from TRBV28 and TRBJ2-3; 8 bases map to TRBD2. Trimming removed 7 bases from V and 1 base from J; junction bases left unmatched: 7. The CDR3 is made up of 15 amino acids. Germline V lookup: CDR1 MDHEN, CDR2 SYDVKM.